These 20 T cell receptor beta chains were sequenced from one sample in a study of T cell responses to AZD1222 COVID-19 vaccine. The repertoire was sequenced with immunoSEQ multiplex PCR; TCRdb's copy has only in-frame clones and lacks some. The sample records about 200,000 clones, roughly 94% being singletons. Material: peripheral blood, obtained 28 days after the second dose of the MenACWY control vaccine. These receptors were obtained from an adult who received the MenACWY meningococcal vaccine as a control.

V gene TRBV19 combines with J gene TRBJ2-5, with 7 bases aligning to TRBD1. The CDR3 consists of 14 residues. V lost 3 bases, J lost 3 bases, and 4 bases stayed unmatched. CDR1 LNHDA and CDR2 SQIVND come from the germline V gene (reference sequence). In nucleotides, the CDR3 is TGTGCCAGTAGTATTGTGGGACAGAAAGAGACCCAGTACTTC. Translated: CASSIVGQKETQYF.

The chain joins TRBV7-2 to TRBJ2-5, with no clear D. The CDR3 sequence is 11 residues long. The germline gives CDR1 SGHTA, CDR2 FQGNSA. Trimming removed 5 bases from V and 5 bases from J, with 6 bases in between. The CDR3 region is CASSPSETQYF. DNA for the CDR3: TGTGCCAGCAGCCCGTCGGAGACCCAGTACTTC.

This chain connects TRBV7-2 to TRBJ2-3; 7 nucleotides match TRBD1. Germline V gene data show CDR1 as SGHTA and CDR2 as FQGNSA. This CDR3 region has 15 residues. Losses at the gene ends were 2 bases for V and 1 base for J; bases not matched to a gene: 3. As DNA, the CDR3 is TGTGCCAGCAGCTTAAACAGGGGTGGCACAGATACGCAGTATTTT. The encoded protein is CASSLNRGGTDTQYF. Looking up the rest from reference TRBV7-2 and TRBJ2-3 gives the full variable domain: GAGVSQSPSNKVTEKGKDVELRCDPISGHTALYWYRQSLGQGLEFLIYFQGNSAPDKSGLPSDRFSAERTGGSVSTLTIQRTQQEDSAVYLCASSLNRGGTDTQYFGPGTRLTVL.

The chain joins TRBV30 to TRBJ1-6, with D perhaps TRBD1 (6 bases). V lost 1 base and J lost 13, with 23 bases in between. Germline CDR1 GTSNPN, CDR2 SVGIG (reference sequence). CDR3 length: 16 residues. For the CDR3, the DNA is TGTGCCTGGAGTGCCCCTCGAGGGGGGGCCCCTGCGCCCCTCCACTTT. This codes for CAWSAPRGGAPAPLHF.

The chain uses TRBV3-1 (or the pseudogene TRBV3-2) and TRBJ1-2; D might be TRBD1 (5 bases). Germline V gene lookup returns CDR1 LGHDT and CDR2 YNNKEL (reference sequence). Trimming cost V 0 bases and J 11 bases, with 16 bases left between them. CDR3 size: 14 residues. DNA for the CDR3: TGTGCCAGCAGCCAAGATCAGTTATGGGGCCCTTACACCTTC. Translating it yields CASSQDQLWGPYTF.

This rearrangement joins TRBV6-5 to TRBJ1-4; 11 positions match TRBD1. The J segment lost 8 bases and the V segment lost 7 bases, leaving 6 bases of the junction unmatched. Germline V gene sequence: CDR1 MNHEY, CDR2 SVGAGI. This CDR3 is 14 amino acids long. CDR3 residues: CASNGQGAQEKLFF. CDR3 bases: TGTGCCAGCAACGGACAGGGGGCGCAGGAAAAACTGTTTTTT.

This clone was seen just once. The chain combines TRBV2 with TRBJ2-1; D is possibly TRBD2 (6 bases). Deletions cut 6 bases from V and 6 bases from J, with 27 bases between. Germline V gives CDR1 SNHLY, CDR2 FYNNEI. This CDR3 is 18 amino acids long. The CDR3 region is CASRAPTSGTPRLNEQFF. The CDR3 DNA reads TGTGCCAGCAGAGCCCCCACATCCGGGACTCCCCGCCTCAATGAGCAGTTCTTC.

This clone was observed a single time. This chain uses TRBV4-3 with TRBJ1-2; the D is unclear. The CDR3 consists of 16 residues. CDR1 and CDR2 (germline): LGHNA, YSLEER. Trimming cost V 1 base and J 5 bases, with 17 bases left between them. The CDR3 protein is CASSQGGREAGYGYTF. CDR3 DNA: TGCGCCAGCAGCCAAGGCGGACGGGAGGCGGGGTATGGCTACACCTTC.

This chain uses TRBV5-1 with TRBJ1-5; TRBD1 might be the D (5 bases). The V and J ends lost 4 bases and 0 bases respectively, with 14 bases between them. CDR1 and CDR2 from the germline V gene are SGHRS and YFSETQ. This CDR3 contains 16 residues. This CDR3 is CASSPGPSHSNQPQHF. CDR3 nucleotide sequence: TGCGCCAGCAGCCCGGGACCGAGTCATAGCAATCAGCCCCAGCATTTT.

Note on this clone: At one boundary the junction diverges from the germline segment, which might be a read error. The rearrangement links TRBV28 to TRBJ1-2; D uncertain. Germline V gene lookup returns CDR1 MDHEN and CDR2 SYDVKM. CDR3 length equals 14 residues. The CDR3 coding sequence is TGTGCCAGCACTTTAGCGGGATCGGCGTATGGCTACACCTTC. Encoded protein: CASTLAGSAYGYTF.

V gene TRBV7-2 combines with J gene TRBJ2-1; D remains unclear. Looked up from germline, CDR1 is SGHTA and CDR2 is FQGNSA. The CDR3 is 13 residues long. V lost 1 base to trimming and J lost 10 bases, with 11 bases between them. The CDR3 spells CASSLVLASEQFF. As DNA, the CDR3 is TGTGCCAGCAGCTTAGTTCTTGCCTCCGAGCAGTTCTTC.

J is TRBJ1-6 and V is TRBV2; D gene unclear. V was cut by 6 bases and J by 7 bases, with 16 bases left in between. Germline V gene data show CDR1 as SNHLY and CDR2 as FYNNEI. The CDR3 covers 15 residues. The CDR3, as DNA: TGTGCCAGCAGGTCGCGAATGACAATGAATTCACCCCTCCACTTT. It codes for CASRSRMTMNSPLHF.

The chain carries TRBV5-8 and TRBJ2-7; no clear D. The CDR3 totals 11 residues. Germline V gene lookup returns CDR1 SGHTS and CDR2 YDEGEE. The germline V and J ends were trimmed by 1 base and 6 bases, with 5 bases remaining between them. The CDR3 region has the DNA TGTGCCAGCAGCTTGTGGCTCGAGCAGTACTTC. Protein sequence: CASSLWLEQYF.

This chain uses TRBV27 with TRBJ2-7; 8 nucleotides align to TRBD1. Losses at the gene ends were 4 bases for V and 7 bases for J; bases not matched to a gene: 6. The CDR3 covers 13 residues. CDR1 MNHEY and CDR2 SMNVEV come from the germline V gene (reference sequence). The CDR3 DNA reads TGTGCCAGCAGTTCGACAGGGGTGAGGGAGCAGTACTTC. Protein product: CASSSTGVREQYF.

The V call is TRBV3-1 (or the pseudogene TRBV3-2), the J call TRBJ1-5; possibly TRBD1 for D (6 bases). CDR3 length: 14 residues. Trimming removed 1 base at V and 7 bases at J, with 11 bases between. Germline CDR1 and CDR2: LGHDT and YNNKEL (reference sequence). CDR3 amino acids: CASSQGVQGQPQHF. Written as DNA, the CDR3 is TGTGCCAGCAGCCAAGGGGTGCAGGGGCAGCCCCAGCATTTT.

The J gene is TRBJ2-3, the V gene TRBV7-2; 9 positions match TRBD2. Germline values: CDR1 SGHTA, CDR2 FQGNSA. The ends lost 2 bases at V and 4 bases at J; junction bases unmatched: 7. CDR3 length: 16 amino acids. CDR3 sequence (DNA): TGTGCCAGCAGCTTACGCTCTAGCGGGGCATCAGATACGCAGTATTTT. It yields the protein CASSLRSSGASDTQYF.

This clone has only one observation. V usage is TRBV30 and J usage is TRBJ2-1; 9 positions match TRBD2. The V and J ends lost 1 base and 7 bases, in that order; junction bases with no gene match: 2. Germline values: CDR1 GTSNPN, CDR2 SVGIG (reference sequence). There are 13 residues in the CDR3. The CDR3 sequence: CAWSGGGGNEQFF. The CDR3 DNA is TGTGCCTGGAGTGGCGGGGGGGGGAATGAGCAGTTCTTC.

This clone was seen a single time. The chain's CDR3 is CASSFNSQINEKLFF. In DNA form, the CDR3 reads TGTGCCAGCAGCTTTAACAGCCAAATTAATGAAAAACTGTTTTTT. V and J are TRBV7-6 and TRBJ1-4; D gene ambiguous. Germline CDR1 and CDR2: SGHVS and FNYEAQ. The CDR3 contains 15 residues. The germline V and J ends were trimmed by 3 bases and 4 bases, with 12 bases remaining between them. The full variable domain, rest sourced from reference TRBV7-6 and TRBJ1-4, is GAGVSQSPRYKVTKRGQDVALRCDPISGHVSLYWYRQALGQGPEFLTYFNYEAQQDKSGLPNDRFSAERPEGSISTLTIQRTEQRDSAMYRCASSFNSQINEKLFFGSGTQLSVL.

Written as DNA, the CDR3 is TGTGCCAGCAGCGGCTCCGGGACGGGGTACTACGAGCAGTACTTC. Its translation is CASSGSGTGYYEQYF. V usage is TRBV5-6 and J usage is TRBJ2-7, with D perhaps TRBD1 or TRBD2 (5 bases each). Germline V gives CDR1 SGHDT, CDR2 YYEEEE. Trimming took 4 bases from V and 3 from J, leaving 17 bases between them. The CDR3 consists of 15 residues.

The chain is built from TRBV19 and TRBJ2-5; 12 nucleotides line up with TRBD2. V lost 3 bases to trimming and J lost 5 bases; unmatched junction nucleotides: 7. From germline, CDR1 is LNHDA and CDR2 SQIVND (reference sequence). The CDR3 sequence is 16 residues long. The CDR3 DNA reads TGTGCCAGTAGTATCCCCTCAACTAGCGGGAGGGAGACCCAGTACTTC. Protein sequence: CASSIPSTSGRETQYF.